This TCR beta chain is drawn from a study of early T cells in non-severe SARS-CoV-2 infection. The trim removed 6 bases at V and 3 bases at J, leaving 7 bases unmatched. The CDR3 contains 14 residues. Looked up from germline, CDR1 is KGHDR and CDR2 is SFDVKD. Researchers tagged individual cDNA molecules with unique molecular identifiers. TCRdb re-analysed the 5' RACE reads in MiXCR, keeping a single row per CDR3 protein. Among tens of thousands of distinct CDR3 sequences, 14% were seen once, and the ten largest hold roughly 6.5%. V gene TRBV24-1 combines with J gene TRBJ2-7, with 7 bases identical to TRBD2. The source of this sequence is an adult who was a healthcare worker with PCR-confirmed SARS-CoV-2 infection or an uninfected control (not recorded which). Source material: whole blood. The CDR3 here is CATSPGGPIYEQYF. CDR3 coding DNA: TGTGCCACCAGTCCGGGGGGTCCGATCTACGAGCAGTACTTC.